The source of this T cell receptor (beta chain) is a study of blood T cell repertoires in COVID-19. Whole-study context: Both acute and convalescent COVID-19 samples were obtained from the United States, Italy and Spain. T cells, B-cell-depleted T cells, or PBMCs supplied cDNA or gDNA.

After removal of 5 bases from V and 2 bases from J, the junction contained 6 bases not matched to a gene. This CDR3 is 15 amino acids long. Germline V CDR1 and CDR2: SEHNR, FQNEAQ (reference sequence). Assay used: immunoSEQ multiplex PCR; TCRdb lists only in-frame clones, some missing. The profile shows around 200,000 clones, 70% to 90% of them singletons. The receptor was derived from a woman aged 80 or over in a cohort sampled during active or convalescent COVID-19. The V gene is TRBV7-9, the J gene TRBJ2-1; 7 bases align to TRBD1. Sequencing input: peripheral blood. The CDR3: CASSHRQGTYNEQFF. Written as DNA, the CDR3 is TGTGCCAGCAGCCATCGACAGGGCACCTACAATGAGCAGTTCTTC. The full variable domain, completed using reference TRBV7-9 and TRBJ2-1, is DTGVSQNPRHKITKRGQNVTFRCDPISEHNRLYWYRQTLGQGPEFLTYFQNEAQLEKSRLLSDRFSAERPKGSFSTLEIQRTEQGDSAMYLCASSHRQGTYNEQFFGPGTRLTVL.